The 9 T cell receptor beta chains below all came from one sample that was sequenced in a study of CD8+ T cells in alopecia areata. RNA extraction and reverse transcription yielded cDNA as sequencing template. Clones were sequenced by immunoSEQ multiplex PCR, and TCRdb holds only the in-frame ones, with some missing. The data show 110,000 or so clones, with roughly 59% seen just once and approximately 22% held by the top ten. The sequencing sample was made of CD8+ T cells sorted from blood. These receptors originate from a human donor in good health.

This chain's CDR3 is CAWSVLGGTEAFF. The CDR3 DNA reads as TGTGCCTGGAGTGTACTGGGAGGCACTGAAGCTTTCTTT. The chain couples TRBV30 to TRBJ1-1; D uncertain. The CDR3 has 13 amino acids. The ends were cut back, 0 bases at V and 4 bases at J, with 9 bases in the middle. Germline CDR1 reads GTSNPN; CDR2 reads SVGIG (reference sequence).

The chain uses TRBV30 and TRBJ2-1; no clear D gene. Germline V CDR1 and CDR2: GTSNPN, SVGIG (reference sequence). Trimming cost V 2 bases and J 8 bases, with 10 bases left between them. The CDR3 length is 12 residues. The CDR3 DNA sequence: TGTGCCTGGAGTCCTGGGATCCATGAGCAGTTCTTC. Encoded protein: CAWSPGIHEQFF. Full variable domain (missing parts from reference TRBV30 and TRBJ2-1): SQTIHQWPATLVQPVGSPLSLECTVEGTSNPNLYWYRQAAGRGLQLLFYSVGIGQISSEVPQNLSASRPQDRQFILSSKKLLLSDSGFYLCAWSPGIHEQFFGPGTRLTVL.

The rearrangement links TRBV4-1 to TRBJ1-2; D is perhaps TRBD1 (5 bases). The CDR3 loop spans 14 amino acids. V dropped 0 bases and J dropped 4 bases, with 9 bases sitting between them. Looked up from germline, CDR1 is MGHRA and CDR2 is YSYEKL. CDR3: CASSQDPGTYGYTF. In DNA, the CDR3 is TGCGCCAGCAGCCAAGACCCCGGGACCTATGGCTACACCTTC.

This clone showed up just once. The chain joins TRBV28 to TRBJ2-7; D ambiguous. This CDR3 is 14 amino acids long. CDR1 and CDR2 (germline): MDHEN, SYDVKM. V lost 3 bases and J lost 2, with 11 bases in between. The CDR3 DNA sequence: TGTGCCAGCAGTTTTGGGCAGAGGACCTACGAGCAGTACTTC. Translated, it gives CASSFGQRTYEQYF.

This clone was found once. V and J are TRBV27 and TRBJ2-7; D is undetermined. V was cut by 0 bases and J by 2 bases, with 14 bases left in between. The CDR3 extends over 16 amino acids. CDR1 and CDR2 (germline): MNHEY, SMNVEV (reference sequence). The CDR3 is CASSLSGRNLAYEQYF. The CDR3, as DNA: TGTGCCAGCAGTTTATCGGGCAGGAACTTGGCCTACGAGCAGTACTTC.

This clone was recorded once. This chain uses TRBV19 with TRBJ1-1; no clear D. This CDR3 has 12 amino acids. Germline V CDR1 and CDR2: LNHDA, SQIVND (reference sequence). Trimming removed 6 bases from V and 1 base from J, with 6 bases in between. CDR3 residues: CASSLTNTEAFF. The CDR3 coding sequence is TGTGCCAGTAGCCTGACGAACACTGAAGCTTTCTTT.

The rearrangement uses TRBV7-2 and TRBJ1-5, with no clear D. Germline V gene lookup returns CDR1 SGHTA and CDR2 FQGNSA. The CDR3 contains 13 residues. Between the trimmed V and J ends, which lost 0 bases and 7 bases, there was a span of 7 bases. DNA of the CDR3: TGTGCCAGCAGCTTAGCAGGTGGGCAGCCCCAGCATTTT. Its translation is CASSLAGGQPQHF.

V usage is TRBV18 and J usage is TRBJ1-2; no clear D. CDR3 length: 13 amino acids. The V gene's germline CDR1 is KGHSH and CDR2 LQKENI. V lost 3 bases, J lost 8 bases, and 13 bases lay in between. The CDR3 reads CASSPAFLEGYTF. The CDR3 nucleotides are TGTGCCAGCTCACCGGCTTTTCTGGAGGGCTACACCTTC.

The gene calls are TRBV5-6 and TRBJ2-1; TRBD2 is a possible D gene (5 bases). The CDR3 runs to 12 residues. The germline V and J ends were trimmed by 2 bases and 7 bases, with 7 bases remaining between them. Per the germline V gene, CDR1 is SGHDT and CDR2 is YYEEEE. This chain's CDR3 is CASSFSGNEQFF. CDR3 nucleotides: TGTGCCAGCAGCTTTTCGGGGAATGAGCAGTTCTTC.